This TCR beta chain was retrieved from a study of immune heterogeneity within non-small cell lung tumors. The germline V gene encodes CDR1 MDHEN and CDR2 SYDVKM. The CDR3 length is 16 residues. Trimming removed 2 bases at V and 8 bases at J, with 19 bases between. As template, the study used bulk tumor genomic DNA at 550 to 700 ng per sample. Biopsies, several per primary tumor and spaced far apart, were collected during surgery. Samples came from untreated patients having curative surgery for newly diagnosed non-small cell lung cancer. In a multiplex PCR, 32 V and 13 J primers amplified TCR beta CDR3. Each CDR3 protein gets one entry after TCRdb re-called the multiplex PCR reads with MiXCR. This table holds under 5,500 distinct CDR3 sequences, 20% to 25% found once. This clonotype is medium-sized by share.

Sequenced input: lung tumor tissue. The source is a man in his sixties with non-small cell lung cancer. The chain uses TRBV28 and TRBJ2-1; perhaps TRBD2 as D (5 bases). CDR3 residues: CASSLTGMAGQDEQFF. The CDR3 DNA reads TGTGCCAGCAGTTTAACGGGGATGGCGGGCCAAGATGAGCAGTTCTTC.